The clone carrying this T cell receptor (beta chain) occurred a few times. The data derive from a study of cytomegalovirus exposure and HLA in healthy donors. PCR primers comprised 60 Vbeta and 13 Jbeta primers. Repertoires were generated with immunoSEQ multiplex PCR, while TCRdb's copy carries only in-frame clones and drops some. The sample holds some 150,000 clones; around 62% are singletons and the top ten take 2.5% to 3%. V shed 11 bases, J shed 1 base, and the junction held 12 bases outside the gene matches. Per germline, CDR1 SNHLY and CDR2 FYNNEI. The CDR3 extends over 16 amino acids. The chain has TRBV2 and TRBJ2-4, with 9 nucleotides matching TRBD2. Material: PBMCs. This TCR was sampled from a man between 35 and 55 years old in good health and CMV-seronegative. The CDR3 DNA sequence: TGTGCCTCTCTAGCGGGAAATTATATTGCCAAAAACATTCAGTACTTC. It is translated as CASLAGNYIAKNIQYF.